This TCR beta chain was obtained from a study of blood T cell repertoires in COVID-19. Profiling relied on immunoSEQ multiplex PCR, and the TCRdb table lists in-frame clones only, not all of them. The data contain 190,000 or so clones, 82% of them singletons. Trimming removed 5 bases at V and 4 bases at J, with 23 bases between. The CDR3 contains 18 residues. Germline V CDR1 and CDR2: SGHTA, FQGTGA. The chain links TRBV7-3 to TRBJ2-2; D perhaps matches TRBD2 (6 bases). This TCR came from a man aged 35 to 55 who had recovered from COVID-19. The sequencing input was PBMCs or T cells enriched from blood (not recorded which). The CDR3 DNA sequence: TGTGCCAGCAGCGCGTCCGGGACTCGACCCCTGCCCACCGGGGAGCTGTTTTTT. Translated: CASSASGTRPLPTGELFF.